This T cell receptor beta chain originates from a study of blood T cells in healthy people across ages (dated by TCRdb to the mid-2010s). In the study overall: Template switching captured roughly one uniquely barcoded TCR beta cDNA molecule per two T cells in model experiments. The study analyzed two additional independent replicas of 1 million unique cDNA reads from the same blood draw for two donors, one aged 18 to 30 and one aged 80 or older. The donors were divided into four age groups: young (average approximately 16 years), middle-aged (approximately 41), aged (around 59) and long-lived (82). To avoid experimental bias, donors of different ages were distributed randomly across sequencing lanes. Age-related changes in TCR beta repertoire diversity were measured in the study by deep sequencing normalized with unique cDNA molecular identifiers. The study at large found these results: There was a strong correlation between observed TCR beta diversity and the percentage of naive T cells measured by flow cytometry. Observed TCR beta diversity per million T cells fell roughly linearly with age, and a significant reduction was already apparent by age approximately 40. Compared with the aged group, the long-lived group had more naive CD4+ T cells, fewer expanded clones and increased TCR diversity, a pattern suggesting age selection. Conclusive comparison of naive and antigen-experienced compartments was prevented by the profiling of bulk unsorted PBMCs. Estimates of total diversity from one million sequenced T cells were regarded as lower bounds and underestimates. The CMV infection status of donors was not known, potentially confounding age-related changes in expanded clonotypes.

This clonotype came up many times. This clone's antigen is unknown. No per-base quality is available; no much larger clone lies one base away. Looking up the germline V gene yields CDR1 SGHDT and CDR2 YYEEEE. From the cysteine up to the phenylalanine, the CDR3 has a length of 15 residues. Left in the record is the CDR3 DNA by itself, 45 bases read in frame from the first base. V is clipped by 4 bases and J by 3 bases, and the sequence between their germline boundaries is 17 bases long. The 39 donors, aged about 6 to 95 years, were systemically healthy Caucasian individuals from Russia. Approximately 9.3 milliliters of peripheral blood were drawn from each donor into EDTA-treated Vacutainer tubes. PBMCs were isolated by Ficoll-Paque density-gradient centrifugation, with at least 6 million obtained per sample. Trizol reagent was used to extract total RNA from PBMCs, with at least 5.5 micrograms per sample. The percentages of naive CD45RAhigh/CD27high T cells were determined by flow cytometry on a PBMC aliquot from every donor.

Library construction relied on 5' RACE. The sequencing machine was an Illumina HiSeq 2500. The second PCR ran for about 7 to 11 cycles and used a J-beta primer mix along with a sample-barcoded 5' primer. A template-switch 5' adaptor carrying 12 random nucleotides introduced a unique molecular identifier onto each TCR beta cDNA molecule. Each sample yielded at least 2.5 million CDR3-containing paired-end reads. First-strand cDNA synthesis was performed from all RNA using the Mint cDNA synthesis kit, with priming by a TRBC-specific oligonucleotide. All cDNA was treated with uracil-DNA glycosylase and then went through a first 18-cycle PCR with the universal primers M1SS and BC2_uni_R. The study's own analysis went as follows. For normalization, 1 million high-quality reads were randomly selected from each sample, with every read carrying a distinct molecular identifier. Reads with shared molecular identifiers were discarded instead of being binned into consensus sequences. MiTCR, set to a Q25 quality threshold and the strictest error-elimination algorithm, was used for CDR3 identification, clonotype clustering and error correction. A nonparametric unseen species model using Euler transformation provided a lower-bound estimate of total TCR beta diversity. TCRdb reanalyzed the raw reads on its own, using fastp at Q25 for trimming and MiXCR for clone calling, and kept in-frame beta chains. Merged by CDR3 protein, the rows form single entries marked with the most common genes and DNA. The V and J calls, along with clone size, are taken from TCRdb and not from the paper's own processing. In all, the sample holds fewer than 800,000 distinct CDR3 sequences, and roughly 32% of those were seen once. The ten top clones hold just over 15% of the sample.

This receptor was identified in a woman at least 80 years old in good health. Donor details come from another sample of the same person, matched by shared clones. The sequence joins TRBV5-6 to TRBJ2-7, with a tentative D call of TRBD1 or TRBD2, each matching 6 bases. Sequenced material: blood. This receptor has the CDR3 CASSRGTTEGYEQYF. The sequence in DNA is TGTGCCAGCAGCCGCGGGACAACGGAAGGCTACGAGCAGTACTTC. Where the CDR3 stops, the reference TRBV5-6 and TRBJ2-7 genes take over; the full variable domain is DAGVTQSPTHLIKTRGQQVTLRCSPKSGHDTVSWYQQALGQGPQFIFQYYEEEERQRGNFPDRFSGHQFPNYSSELNVNALLLGDSALYLCASSRGTTEGYEQYFGPGTRLTVT.